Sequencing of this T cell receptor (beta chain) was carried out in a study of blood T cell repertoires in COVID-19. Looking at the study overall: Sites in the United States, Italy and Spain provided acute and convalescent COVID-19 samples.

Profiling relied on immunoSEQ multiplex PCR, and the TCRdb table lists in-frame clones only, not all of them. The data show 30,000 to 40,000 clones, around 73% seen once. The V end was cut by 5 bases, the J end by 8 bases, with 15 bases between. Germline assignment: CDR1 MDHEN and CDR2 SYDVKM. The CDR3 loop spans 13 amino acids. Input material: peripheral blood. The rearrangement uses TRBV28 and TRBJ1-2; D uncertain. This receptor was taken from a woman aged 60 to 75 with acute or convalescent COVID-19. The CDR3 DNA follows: TGTGCCAGCAGTGTGGTTGGTGGCAGGGGCTACACCTTC. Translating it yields CASSVVGGRGYTF.